Listed below are T cell receptor beta chains from one sample, sequenced in a study of identifying expanded T cells in peripheral blood. Data came from immunoSEQ multiplex PCR; TCRdb stores just in-frame clones and leaves some out. The data show about 80,000 clones, roughly 84% seen once. Sequenced input: blood. The receptor set was obtained from a person aged 18 to 70 in good health. The CDR3 runs from the conserved cysteine through the conserved F or W. The order of the fields is J gene, D gene, clone size, V gene, CDR3 DNA, CDR3 protein. The D gene is left open where the match is weak. Size tells how often a clone was seen (once, few, many) or the class of an expanded clone, and some rows leave it out.

J: TRBJ2-7; D: NA; size: NA; V: TRBV7-6; DNA: TGTGCCAGCAGCTTTGGGGGGACCGGGGGCAAGTCCTACGAGCAGTACTTC; CDR3: CASSFGGTGGKSYEQYF
J: TRBJ2-7; D: TRBD2; size: NA; V: TRBV11-3; DNA: TGTGCCAGCAGCCCAGGGGCTAGCGGGAACTACGAGCAGTACTTC; CDR3: CASSPGASGNYEQYF
J: TRBJ2-5; D: NA; size: NA; V: TRBV2; DNA: TGTGCCAGCAGTGACCGGGGCCTAAGGGAGACCCAGTACTTC; CDR3: CASSDRGLRETQYF
J: TRBJ2-5; D: TRBD2; size: NA; V: TRBV9; DNA: TGTGCCAGCAGCGTAGCCCCTTTAGGACTAGCGGGAGCCCTTGACAAAGAGACCCAGTACTTC; CDR3: CASSVAPLGLAGALDKETQYF
J: TRBJ2-5; D: TRBD1; size: NA; V: TRBV9; DNA: TGTGCCAGCAGCGTCCGCGAGACAGGGGGGCAAGAGACCCAGTACTTC; CDR3: CASSVRETGGQETQYF
J: TRBJ2-7; D: NA; size: NA; V: TRBV5-1; DNA: TGCGCCAGCAGCCCGACCTGGGACGGAGCCTACGAGCAGTACTTC; CDR3: CASSPTWDGAYEQYF
J: TRBJ1-5; D: NA; size: once; V: TRBV19; DNA: TGTGCCAGTTCCGGCGGAATCAATCAGCCCCAGCATTTT; CDR3: CASSGGINQPQHF
J: TRBJ1-5; D: NA; size: once; V: TRBV21-1; DNA: TGTGCCAGCAGCGCCTCATTGTTTCCGGGACCAAATCAGCCCCAGCATTTT; CDR3: CASSASLFPGPNQPQHF
J: TRBJ2-7; D: NA; size: NA; V: TRBV29-1; DNA: TGCAGCGTTGATATGGGACCCACCTACGAGCAGTACTTC; CDR3: CSVDMGPTYEQYF
J: TRBJ2-2; D: NA; size: NA; V: TRBV13; DNA: TGTGCCAGCAGCCGCGATTTTAACACCGGGGAGCTGTTTTTT; CDR3: CASSRDFNTGELFF
J: TRBJ2-2; D: NA; size: NA; V: TRBV7-5; DNA: TGTGCCAGAAGGAGACTAGCGGGAGACAACACCGGGGAGCTGTTTTTT; CDR3: CARRRLAGDNTGELFF
J: TRBJ1-4; D: NA; size: NA; V: TRBV28; DNA: TGTGCCAGCAGTTTAGGGTCCATTAATGAAAAACTGTTTTTT; CDR3: CASSLGSINEKLFF
J: TRBJ1-5; D: TRBD1; size: NA; V: TRBV15; DNA: TGTGCCACCCGACAGGGCGCCGGTCAGCCCCAGCATTTT; CDR3: CATRQGAGQPQHF
J: TRBJ2-7; D: TRBD2; size: NA; V: TRBV4-3; DNA: TGCGCCAGCAGCCAAGAACTAGCGGGAGGCTACGAGCAGTACTTC; CDR3: CASSQELAGGYEQYF
J: TRBJ2-7; D: TRBD2; size: NA; V: TRBV5-5; DNA: TGTGCCAGCAGCTTCCTAGCGGGAGTGATTGGCGAGCAGTACTTC; CDR3: CASSFLAGVIGEQYF
J: TRBJ2-5; D: NA; size: NA; V: TRBV23-1; DNA: TGCGCCAGCAGTCAGAACAGGGCTCAGTCCCCGACCCAGTACTTC; CDR3: CASSQNRAQSPTQYF
J: TRBJ1-1; D: NA; size: NA; V: TRBV27; DNA: TGTGCCAGCAGTCCCCGGGACGGACACAATGAAGCTTTCTTT; CDR3: CASSPRDGHNEAFF
J: TRBJ1-5; D: NA; size: NA; V: TRBV28; DNA: TGTGCCAGCAGCTCCGGTCAAACTTTTAGCAATCAGCCCCAGCATTTT; CDR3: CASSSGQTFSNQPQHF
J: TRBJ2-7; D: NA; size: NA; V: TRBV19; DNA: TGTGCCAGTAGTATGGGGGCCTACGAGCAGTACTTC; CDR3: CASSMGAYEQYF
J: TRBJ1-2; D: TRBD1; size: NA; V: TRBV27; DNA: TGTGCCAGCAGTTTATCGGGGACAGGGGACTACACCTTC; CDR3: CASSLSGTGDYTF
J: TRBJ2-2; D: TRBD1; size: NA; V: TRBV11-2; DNA: TGTGCCAGCAGGTGGACAGGGACGGGGGAGCTGTTTTTT; CDR3: CASRWTGTGELFF
J: TRBJ2-3; D: TRBD2; size: NA; V: TRBV5-6; DNA: TGTGCCAGCAGCTTGGGGGCTAGCGGGAGGATAGATACGCAGTATTTT; CDR3: CASSLGASGRIDTQYF
J: TRBJ2-3; D: TRBD2; size: NA; V: TRBV13; DNA: TGTGCCAGCAGCCCGACTAGCGGAAGCACAGATACGCAGTATTTT; CDR3: CASSPTSGSTDTQYF
J: TRBJ2-6; D: NA; size: NA; V: TRBV29-1; DNA: TGCAGCGTTCGGGCGTCCTCTGGGGCCAACGTCCTGACTTTC; CDR3: CSVRASSGANVLTF
J: TRBJ2-6; D: TRBD2; size: once; V: TRBV29-1; DNA: TGCAGCATTGGGACTAGCGGCCGCTCTGGGGCCAACGTCCTGACTTTC; CDR3: CSIGTSGRSGANVLTF
J: TRBJ1-2; D: TRBD1; size: NA; V: TRBV29-1; DNA: TGCAGCGTTTCCCCGGGACAGACTAGCTATGGCTACACCTTC; CDR3: CSVSPGQTSYGYTF
J: TRBJ1-1; D: NA; size: NA; V: TRBV25-1; DNA: TGTGCCAGCAGTGAACTGGGGAACACTGAAGCTTTCTTT; CDR3: CASSELGNTEAFF
J: TRBJ2-7; D: TRBD1; size: NA; V: TRBV7-8; DNA: TGTGCCAGCAGCCCTACCAGGACCGGGACAGGGCACGAGCAGTACTTC; CDR3: CASSPTRTGTGHEQYF
J: TRBJ2-1; D: TRBD2; size: NA; V: TRBV5-4; DNA: TGTGCCAGCAGCTTGGCCTTTAGCGGGAGGTCCTACAATGAGCAGTTCTTC; CDR3: CASSLAFSGRSYNEQFF
J: TRBJ1-1; D: NA; size: NA; V: TRBV5-1; DNA: TGCGCCAGCAGCCGCTCCACGGGGGGGGACGGCACTGAAGCTTTCTTT; CDR3: CASSRSTGGDGTEAFF
J: TRBJ2-7; D: TRBD2; size: NA; V: TRBV13; DNA: TGTGCCAGCAGCTTTTTTACTAGCGGGTCTGACGAGCAGTACTTC; CDR3: CASSFFTSGSDEQYF
J: TRBJ1-5; D: NA; size: few; V: TRBV7-8; DNA: TGTGCCAGCAGCAACGCGGTCCGTGACCAGCCCCAGCATTTT; CDR3: CASSNAVRDQPQHF
J: TRBJ1-2; D: NA; size: NA; V: TRBV5-6; DNA: TGTGCCAGCAGCTTTATGGACAGTAGGTTTGAGGGCTACACCTTC; CDR3: CASSFMDSRFEGYTF
J: TRBJ2-7; D: TRBD1; size: NA; V: TRBV5-6; DNA: TGTGCCAGCCGTTCTTCGAGACGGGGACAGGAGGTCGAGCAGTACTTC; CDR3: CASRSSRRGQEVEQYF
J: TRBJ1-1; D: TRBD1; size: NA; V: TRBV7-2; DNA: TGTGCCAGCAGCGCCGAGGACAGGGACAATATGAACACTGAAGCTTTCTTT; CDR3: CASSAEDRDNMNTEAFF
J: TRBJ2-1; D: TRBD2; size: NA; V: TRBV7-2; DNA: TGTGCCAGCAGCCCCAAACTAGCGGGAGCGCAGGATGAGCAGTTCTTC; CDR3: CASSPKLAGAQDEQFF
J: TRBJ2-1; D: NA; size: NA; V: TRBV27; DNA: TGTGCCAGCAACGAGAGGTTGAGCTCCTACAATGAGCAGTTCTTC; CDR3: CASNERLSSYNEQFF
J: TRBJ1-5; D: NA; size: NA; V: TRBV28; DNA: TGTGCCAGCAGTTTATCCCCCGGGGGGAGCAATCAGCCCCAGCATTTT; CDR3: CASSLSPGGSNQPQHF
J: TRBJ1-2; D: TRBD1; size: NA; V: TRBV9; DNA: TGTGCCAGCAGCCCAAAAAGCACAGGGGGCCGGGGCTACACCTTC; CDR3: CASSPKSTGGRGYTF
J: TRBJ2-7; D: NA; size: NA; V: TRBV10-2; DNA: TGCGCCAGCAGACCGGGACTTCGGGACTTCGAGCAGTACTTC; CDR3: CASRPGLRDFEQYF
J: TRBJ1-5; D: NA; size: few; V: TRBV19; DNA: TGTGCCAGTAACGAGGGGATCAATCAGCCCCAGCATTTT; CDR3: CASNEGINQPQHF
J: TRBJ1-1; D: NA; size: NA; V: TRBV28; DNA: TGTGCCAGCAGTTTACAATTAACAGGGACGGCTTTCTTT; CDR3: CASSLQLTGTAFF
J: TRBJ2-3; D: TRBD2; size: NA; V: TRBV30; DNA: TGTGCCTGGGGGACTAGCGTCACAGATACGCAGTATTTT; CDR3: CAWGTSVTDTQYF
J: TRBJ2-1; D: TRBD2; size: NA; V: TRBV4-3; DNA: TGCGCCAGCAGCCAATCCCCCGTAGCGGGAGCCTACAATGAGCAGTTCTTC; CDR3: CASSQSPVAGAYNEQFF
J: TRBJ2-6; D: TRBD1; size: NA; V: TRBV28; DNA: TGTGCCAGCAGTTCCGGGACAGGGGACGGGGCCAACGTCCTGACTTTC; CDR3: CASSSGTGDGANVLTF
J: TRBJ2-5; D: NA; size: NA; V: TRBV5-4; DNA: TGTGCCAGCAGTCAGGACTACGCACAAGAGACCCAGTACTTC; CDR3: CASSQDYAQETQYF
J: TRBJ1-2; D: TRBD1; size: NA; V: TRBV7-9; DNA: TGTGCCAGCAGCTCAAGAACGACAGGGGCTGACTATGGCTACACCTTC; CDR3: CASSSRTTGADYGYTF
J: TRBJ1-5; D: NA; size: NA; V: TRBV7-9; DNA: TGTGCCAGCAGCTTATCAGGAGAGTATAGCAATCAGCCCCAGCATTTT; CDR3: CASSLSGEYSNQPQHF
J: TRBJ1-1; D: TRBD1; size: NA; V: TRBV6-5; DNA: TGTGCCACGGGACAGGTCATTAACACTGAAGCTTTCTTT; CDR3: CATGQVINTEAFF
J: TRBJ1-4; D: TRBD1; size: NA; V: TRBV6-5; DNA: TGTGCCAGCAGTTTAGGGGGGACAGGGGCGGTAAAACTGTTTTTT; CDR3: CASSLGGTGAVKLFF
J: TRBJ1-3; D: NA; size: NA; V: TRBV15; DNA: TGTGCCACCAGCAGAGGCCGGGACGCTGGAAACACCATATATTTT; CDR3: CATSRGRDAGNTIYF
J: TRBJ1-1; D: NA; size: NA; V: TRBV28; DNA: TGTGCCAGCAGACTCCCGACAGGAACGCAGAATGAAGCTTTCTTT; CDR3: CASRLPTGTQNEAFF
J: TRBJ2-5; D: TRBD1; size: NA; V: TRBV5-6; DNA: TGTGCCAGCAAGATCACAGGGGCCCAAGAGACCCAGTACTTC; CDR3: CASKITGAQETQYF
J: TRBJ2-3; D: NA; size: NA; V: TRBV7-9; DNA: TGTGCCAGCTGTGTACAGGGAGGGTACACAGATACGCAGTATTTT; CDR3: CASCVQGGYTDTQYF
J: TRBJ1-5; D: NA; size: NA; V: TRBV5-6; DNA: TGTGCCAGCAGCGAAGGAATCGGGGTTCATCAGCCCCAGCATTTT; CDR3: CASSEGIGVHQPQHF
J: TRBJ1-2; D: NA; size: once; V: TRBV6-5; DNA: TGTGCCAGCAGTTTAAACCAGTTCGGCTATGGCTACACCTTC; CDR3: CASSLNQFGYGYTF